A single sample is the source of the 6 T cell receptor beta chains below, sequenced in a study of cytomegalovirus exposure and HLA in healthy donors. 13 Jbeta primers and 60 Vbeta primers were used for the PCR. Using immunoSEQ multiplex PCR, the repertoire was profiled, and TCRdb retains in-frame clones only, with some absent. The profile shows about 160,000 clones, 75% to 85% of them singletons. Input material: PBMCs. These receptors were taken from a man aged 45 to 65 in good health and CMV-seropositive.

This sequence joins TRBV14 and TRBJ2-1; 13 bases map to TRBD2. CDR3 size: 18 residues. Germline lookup yields CDR1 SGHDN and CDR2 FVKESK. Losses at the gene ends were 4 bases for V and 1 base for J; bases not matched to a gene: 7. CDR3 sequence reads: CASSPFLTSGRSYNEQFF. The CDR3 DNA is TGTGCCAGCAGCCCGTTCCTGACTAGCGGGAGGTCCTACAATGAGCAGTTCTTC.

The genes are TRBV6-5 and TRBJ2-1; D is unresolved. The CDR3 is 14 amino acids. V was shortened by 5 bases and J by 4 bases, with 12 bases between the two germline ends. Germline V CDR1 and CDR2: MNHEY, SVGAGI. CDR3 nucleotides: TGTGCCAGCAGTCCACGAACGGTTTACAATGAGCAGTTCTTC. This gives the protein CASSPRTVYNEQFF.

This chain joins TRBV7-3 and TRBJ2-1; 12 nucleotides agree with TRBD2. CDR3 size: 17 residues. The germline gives CDR1 SGHTA, CDR2 FQGTGA. The V segment lost 2 bases and the J segment 8 bases; nucleotides outside the gene matches: 10. The CDR3 reads CASSLDGRTSGMYEQFF. DNA for the CDR3: TGTGCCAGCAGCTTAGATGGGAGGACTAGCGGGATGTATGAGCAGTTCTTC.

V and J are TRBV2 and TRBJ1-5; D is unclear. This CDR3 is built from 14 residues. Germline V gives CDR1 SNHLY, CDR2 FYNNEI. V was pared by 4 bases and J by 3 bases, with 10 bases between. Here the CDR3 reads CASSAHQVNQPQHF. Here the CDR3 DNA reads TGTGCCAGCAGTGCCCACCAGGTCAATCAGCCCCAGCATTTT.

The rearrangement uses TRBV6-1 and TRBJ1-2; TRBD1 might be the D (6 bases). Looked up from germline, CDR1 is MNHNS and CDR2 is SASEGT. V lost 1 base to trimming and J lost 4 bases, with 19 bases between them. The length of the CDR3 is 17 residues. As DNA, the CDR3 is TGTGCCAGCAGTGAAGGGACAGTCTTGTTTTTAGGCTATGGCTACACCTTC. It translates to CASSEGTVLFLGYGYTF.

The gene calls are TRBV6-5 and TRBJ2-5; D not resolved. The DNA matches TRBJ2-7 better at its end, which makes the J call doubtful. The CDR3 spans 14 residues. CDR1 is MNHEY and CDR2 is SVGAGI in the germline V gene. CDR3 region: CASSYSINAYEQYF. CDR3 coding DNA: TGTGCCAGCAGTTACTCGATAAACGCCTACGAGCAGTACTTC.